These 5 T cell receptor beta chains share one sample of origin, sequenced in a study of blood T cell repertoires in COVID-19. Clones were sequenced by immunoSEQ multiplex PCR, and TCRdb holds only the in-frame ones, with some missing. The repertoire holds 100,000 to 150,000 clones, with 80% to 90% as singletons. Sample: peripheral blood. Receptors were obtained from a man between 60 and 70 years old with COVID-19, enrolled during active disease.

This chain connects TRBV7-2 to TRBJ2-5; D could derive from TRBD1 or TRBD2 (6 bases each). The CDR3 is 13 amino acids. CDR1 is SGHTA, CDR2 FQGNSA, per germline. Trimming cost V 5 bases and J 4 bases, with 11 bases left between them. Here the CDR3 DNA reads TGTGCCAGCAGCCTAGGGGGAGGAGAGACCCAGTACTTC. The encoded protein is CASSLGGGETQYF.

J is TRBJ1-2 and V is TRBV15; no clear D gene. The CDR3 has 13 residues. Deletions cut 4 bases from V and 3 bases from J, with 9 bases between. CDR1 is LNHNV and CDR2 is YYDKDF in the germline V gene (reference sequence). CDR3 nucleotide sequence: TGTGCCACCAGCACCGGGAGAGACTATGGCTACACCTTC. This sequence encodes CATSTGRDYGYTF. Using reference TRBV15 and TRBJ1-2 for the parts outside the CDR3, the full variable domain is DAMVIQNPRYQVTQFGKPVTLSCSQTLNHNVMYWYQQKSSQAPKLLFHYYDKDFNNEADTPDNFQSRRPNTSFCFLDIRSPGLGDTAMYLCATSTGRDYGYTFGSGTRLTVV.

The J gene is TRBJ1-2, the V gene TRBV2; D might be TRBD1 (6 bases). This CDR3 is built from 13 residues. CDR1 is SNHLY, CDR2 FYNNEI, per germline. With 6 bases removed from V and 1 base from J, the gap between germline ends came to 9 bases. As DNA, the CDR3 is TGTGCCAGCAGCCGACAGGATAACTATGGCTACACCTTC. Translation: CASSRQDNYGYTF.

This clone was recorded only once. This sequence joins TRBV28 and TRBJ1-5; TRBD1 matches at 11 bases. Germline V lookup: CDR1 MDHEN, CDR2 SYDVKM. This CDR3 has 16 residues. Trimming at V came to 2 bases and at J to 6 bases, leaving 6 bases not matched to a gene. The CDR3 region is CASSLTWTGGFQPQHF. The CDR3 DNA is TGTGCCAGCAGTTTAACTTGGACAGGGGGCTTTCAGCCCCAGCATTTT.

DNA for the CDR3: TGTGCCAGCAGCCCTGGGACTAGCGGGGATCAAGAGACCCAGTACTTC. Protein product: CASSPGTSGDQETQYF. V usage is TRBV11-3 and J usage is TRBJ2-5, with 13 bases lining up with TRBD2. Trimming at V came to 5 bases and at J to 2 bases, leaving 5 bases not matched to a gene. Per germline, CDR1 SGHNT and CDR2 YENEEA. The CDR3 sequence is 16 residues long.